The clone carrying this TCR beta chain was counted only a few times. The record originates from a study of OX40 agonist ivuxolimab in advanced cancers. The germline V gene encodes CDR1 SGHRS and CDR2 YFSETQ. With 0 bases removed from V and 4 bases from J, the gap between germline ends came to 13 bases. The CDR3 has 15 residues. The protocol was immunoSEQ multiplex PCR, while the TCRdb copy is restricted to in-frame clones and leaves out a portion. The table has 66,000 or so clones, 85% seen once; the top ten hold 4%. This clonotype was sampled from an adult with an advanced solid tumor such as melanoma, head and neck, liver or kidney cancer. J is TRBJ2-5 and V is TRBV5-1; D may match TRBD1 or TRBD2 (5 bases each). The source was CD4+ or CD8+ T cells sorted from blood, collected in a trial of the OX40 agonist ivuxolimab. The CDR3 spells CASSLAGAGPETQYF. The CDR3 DNA reads TGCGCCAGCAGCTTGGCCGGGGCAGGGCCAGAGACCCAGTACTTC.